These 23 T cell receptor beta chains came from one sample sequenced in a study of CD8+CD57+ T cells in acquired aplastic anemia. By flow cytometry, patients selected for sequencing had shown an expansion of CD8+CD57+ cells. Template material for TCR beta VDJ and CDR3 profiling consisted of genomic DNA. MiXCR, applied by TCRdb to the reads, yields one record per CDR3 protein. Here the sample spans 100,000 to 150,000 distinct CDR3 sequences, almost 40% being singletons. Sequenced sample: sorted CD4+, CD8+, or CD8+CD57+ T cells (not recorded which) from PBMCs. These receptor sequences come from a human donor with aplastic anemia.

A remark on this clonotype: The junction shows a germline mismatch at one end, possibly a read error. V is TRBV25-1 and J is TRBJ1-5; 11 bases match TRBD1. CDR3 length: 16 amino acids. CDR1 is MGHDK and CDR2 is SYGVNS in the germline V gene. The CDR3 loop is CASTLRGQGVNQSQHF. The CDR3 DNA reads TGTGCCAGCACTCTAAGGGGACAGGGGGTCAATCAGTCCCAGCATTTT.

Details on this clonotype: This could be a read error, since a much larger clone is one nucleotide away. The rearrangement joins TRBV6-1 to TRBJ1-2; D is unresolved. The length of the CDR3 is 15 residues. Germline CDR1 is MNHNS and CDR2 is SASEGT. In nucleotides, the CDR3 is TGTGCCAGCAGTCCCCGGGGTACTACTAACTATGGCCACACCTTC. Translation gives CASSPRGTTNYGHTF.

This clonotype came up many times. The chain couples TRBV20-1 to TRBJ1-6; no definite D call. V lost 0 bases, J lost 7 bases, and 10 bases lay in between. The germline V gene has CDR1 DFQATT and CDR2 SNEGSKA (reference sequence). The CDR3 is 14 residues long. CDR3 DNA sequence: TGCAGTGCTAGAGATTCACCTTTAAATTCACCCCTCCACTTT. Amino acids: CSARDSPLNSPLHF.

This clonotype was seen at least ten times. V and J are TRBV5-1 and TRBJ1-6; TRBD1 agrees at 7 bases. Germline lookup yields CDR1 SGHRS and CDR2 YFSETQ. With 5 bases clipped from V and 8 bases from J, the junction kept 10 bases outside the gene matches. The CDR3 length is 15 residues. The DNA of the CDR3 is TGCGCCAGCAGACAGGCAGGGGGTTTGCATTCACCCCTCCACTTT. This gives the protein CASRQAGGLHSPLHF.

As regards this clonotype: A much larger clonotype is one base distant, so this may be a read error. J is TRBJ1-4 and V is TRBV4-1; D is possibly TRBD1 (5 bases). Per the germline V gene, CDR1 is MGHRA and CDR2 is YSYEKL. CDR3 length: 16 residues. CDR3 in DNA: TGCGCCAGCAGCCAAGGGCAGGGAGGCGTTAATGGAAAACTGTTTTTT. Translation: CASSQGQGGVNGKLFF.

This clonotype was recorded at least ten times. The CDR3 sequence: CASSERTSQETQYF. The CDR3, as DNA: TGTGCCAGCAGTGAGCGTACTAGTCAAGAGACCCAGTACTTC. The V gene is TRBV2, the J gene TRBJ2-5, with D possibly matching TRBD2 (5 bases). Per germline, CDR1 SNHLY and CDR2 FYNNEI. The CDR3 covers 14 residues. The germline V and J ends were trimmed by 3 bases and 2 bases, with 10 bases remaining between them.

This clonotype was detected only a few times. A much larger clone sits a single nucleotide away, making a read error possible. The rearrangement joins TRBV6-5 to TRBJ2-5, with D perhaps matching TRBD1 (5 bases). The CDR3 is 15 amino acids. Germline loops: CDR1 MNHEY, CDR2 SVGAGI. Trimming removed 7 bases at V and 9 bases at J, with 24 bases between. CDR3 amino acids: CASNSPTFGQGAQYF. CDR3 coding DNA: TGTGCCAGCAATTCTCCCACATTCGGGCAAGGGGCCCAGTACTTC.

This chain links TRBV6-1 with TRBJ2-3; 8 bases line up with TRBD1. V lost 6 bases, J lost 3 bases, and 8 bases stayed unmatched. CDR1 is MNHNS and CDR2 is SASEGT in the germline V gene. The CDR3 loop spans 15 amino acids. CDR3 in DNA: TGTGCCAGCAGAGCCCGACAGGGGAGAACAGATACGCAGTATTTT. Translating gives CASRARQGRTDTQYF.

The V and J genes are TRBV25-1 and TRBJ2-3; a possible D gene is TRBD1 (6 bases). CDR1 is MGHDK and CDR2 is SYGVNS in the germline V gene. Between the trimmed V and J ends, which lost 3 bases and 1 base, there was a span of 11 bases. This CDR3 contains 15 residues. CDR3 region: CASSDGAGGTDTQYF. CDR3 DNA: TGTGCCAGCAGTGATGGGGCAGGGGGCACAGATACGCAGTATTTT.

This chain joins TRBV2 and TRBJ2-7; D ambiguous. The germline V gene encodes CDR1 SNHLY and CDR2 FYNNEI. V was shortened by 3 bases and J by 4 bases, with 7 bases between the two germline ends. CDR3 length: 12 residues. The chain's CDR3 is CASSDDRYEQYF. CDR3 nucleotide sequence: TGTGCCAGCAGTGATGATCGGTACGAGCAGTACTTC.

This clonotype is labeled medium-sized. The chain is built from TRBV2 and TRBJ2-1; 9 bases line up with TRBD2. Germline values: CDR1 SNHLY, CDR2 FYNNEI. Unmatched junction bases numbered 7, after V lost 6 bases and J lost 10 bases. This CDR3 is built from 13 residues. CDR3: CASSYGLAGEQFF. CDR3 nucleotide sequence: TGTGCCAGCAGCTACGGGCTAGCGGGGGAGCAGTTCTTC.

The genes are TRBV12-3 or TRBV12-4 and TRBJ2-2, with D unclear. V dropped 1 base and J dropped 0 bases, with 6 bases sitting between them. The length of the CDR3 is 15 residues. The CDR3 sequence is CASSLGQANTGELFF. CDR3 in DNA: TGTGCCAGCAGTTTAGGGCAGGCGAACACCGGGGAGCTGTTTTTT.

The V call is TRBV12-3 or TRBV12-4, the J call TRBJ1-2; D might be TRBD1 (6 bases). This CDR3 region has 16 residues. With 5 bases removed from V and 2 bases from J, the gap between germline ends came to 18 bases. The CDR3 region has the DNA TGTGCCAGCAGTGCCAGACCGGACAGCCAGAACTATGGCTACACCTTC. Translation: CASSARPDSQNYGYTF.

This sequence joins TRBV10-3 and TRBJ1-2, with D hard to call. The V end was cut by 4 bases, the J end by 5 bases, with 11 bases between. The CDR3 runs to 13 residues. Germline V gene lookup returns CDR1 ENHRY and CDR2 SYGVKD. The CDR3 nucleotides read TGTGCCATCAGTGCTAGCTCCGTTTATGGCTACACCTTC. This gives the protein CAISASSVYGYTF.

V gene TRBV5-1 combines with J gene TRBJ1-6; 10 bases line up with TRBD1. V was clipped by 1 base and J by 9 bases; unmatched bases: 4. Germline V lookup: CDR1 SGHRS, CDR2 YFSETQ. This CDR3 has 15 amino acids. This chain's CDR3 is CASSLKGQGSSPLHF. CDR3 coding DNA: TGCGCCAGCAGCTTGAAGGGACAGGGGTCTTCACCCCTCCACTTT.

This clonotype was seen only a few times. A read error may account for a junction end that differs from germline. This chain uses TRBV3-1 with TRBJ1-1, with D tentatively TRBD1 (5 bases). CDR1 and CDR2 from the germline V gene are LGHDT and YNNKEL (reference sequence). The CDR3 length is 13 residues. The DNA of the CDR3 is TGTGCCAGCAGCTTGGGACCTCCAACTGGAGCTTTCTTT. This gives the protein CASSLGPPTGAFF. The variable domain in full, with the rest retrieved from reference TRBV3-1 and TRBJ1-1, is DTAVSQTPKYLVTQMGNDKSIKCEQNLGHDTMYWYKQDSKKFLKIMFSYNNKELIINETVPNRFSPKSPDKAHLNLHINSLELGDSAVYFCASSLGPPTGAFFGQGTRLTVV.

This clonotype was seen repeatedly, ten times or more. The chain employs TRBV15 and TRBJ1-1; D is undetermined. The CDR3 is 13 amino acids. Trimming removed 3 bases at V and 10 bases at J, with 15 bases between. Germline assignment: CDR1 LNHNV and CDR2 YYDKDF (reference sequence). CDR3 sequence (DNA): TGTGCCACCAGCAGTGTTGGTCAATTTGGAGCTTTCTTT. This gives the protein CATSSVGQFGAFF.

The J gene is TRBJ2-1, the V gene TRBV10-3, with TRBD1 matching over 10 bases. Germline CDR1 is ENHRY and CDR2 is SYGVKD. With 6 bases clipped from V and 7 bases from J, the junction kept 15 bases outside the gene matches. The CDR3 is 17 residues long. The CDR3 coding sequence is TGTGCCATCAGGGGCCATCCGGGACAGGGGCCAGAAAATGAGCAGTTCTTC. Translated, it gives CAIRGHPGQGPENEQFF.

This clonotype was counted many times. The chain recombines TRBV28 with TRBJ1-2, with 7 nucleotides matching TRBD1. Trimming cost V 7 bases and J 7 bases; bases outside gene matches: 12. This CDR3 is 14 amino acids long. The germline CDR1 and CDR2 sequences are MDHEN and SYDVKM. The chain's CDR3 is CASIRTMAGGGYTF. The DNA of the CDR3 is TGTGCCAGCATAAGGACCATGGCAGGGGGTGGCTACACCTTC.

This clonotype occurred many times. The rearrangement joins TRBV6-6 to TRBJ2-7; D call uncertain. CDR3 length: 12 residues. V shed 2 bases and J shed 5 bases, with 7 bases lying between them. CDR1 is MNHNY and CDR2 is SVGAGI in the germline V gene (reference sequence). This CDR3 is CASSYAQNEQYF. The CDR3 coding sequence is TGTGCCAGCAGTTACGCCCAGAACGAGCAGTACTTC.

The chain uses TRBV28 and TRBJ2-1; the match to TRBD1 covers 8 bases. Germline loops: CDR1 MDHEN, CDR2 SYDVKM. CDR3 size: 14 residues. V dropped 6 bases and J dropped 5; count of bases not matched to a gene: 6. CDR3 DNA sequence: TGTGCCAGCAGCCGGGACAGGATGAACAATGAGCAGTTCTTC. Encoded protein: CASSRDRMNNEQFF.

This clonotype was seen repeatedly, ten times or more. The gene calls are TRBV12-3 or TRBV12-4 and TRBJ1-5; D unresolved. V dropped 7 bases and J dropped 2 bases, with 15 bases sitting between them. The CDR3 is 15 residues long. CDR3 sequence (DNA): TGTGCCAGCACCGACGACACCGGAGGCAATCAGCCCCAGCATTTT. It specifies CASTDDTGGNQPQHF.

This clonotype was seen at least ten times. This chain uses TRBV7-9 with TRBJ2-1; D may be TRBD2 (5 bases). CDR1 is SEHNR and CDR2 is FQNEAQ in the germline V gene (reference sequence). CDR3 length: 14 amino acids. V lost 5 bases, J lost 0 bases, and 8 bases lay in between. CDR3 protein: CASSQGSSYNEQFF. Written as DNA, the CDR3 is TGTGCCAGCAGCCAAGGGAGCTCCTACAATGAGCAGTTCTTC.